Listed here is a single T cell receptor beta chain. This entry comes from a study of blood T cell repertoires in COVID-19. Study as a whole: The United States, Italy and Spain were the sources of the acute and convalescent COVID-19 samples. In each case, the material was cDNA or gDNA derived from T cells, B-cell-depleted T cells, or PBMCs.

CDR3 length: 15 amino acids. Between the trimmed V and J ends, which lost 0 bases and 6 bases, there was a span of 13 bases. Germline loops: CDR1 SGHKS, CDR2 YYEKEE (reference sequence). As originally analysed: Reference gene primer amplification in the assay estimated nucleated cell counts. Libraries were prepared by immunoSEQ multiplex PCR; TCRdb keeps only in-frame clonotypes and omits some of them. That table furnishes V, J and clone size, whereas the DNA furnished D and trimming. Of approximately 270,000 clones listed, around 88% were seen once; the top ten hold around 1.4%. The rearrangement links TRBV5-5 to TRBJ1-5, with D tentatively TRBD1 (6 bases). Sequencing was done on a sample of peripheral blood. The sequence was collected from a man at least 80 years old with acute or convalescent COVID-19. The CDR3 sequence is CASSLGGPGSQPQHF. CDR3 in DNA: TGTGCCAGCAGCTTGGGGGGGCCAGGGAGTCAGCCCCAGCATTTT.